The rows below give T cell receptor beta chains drawn from one sample of a study of PD-L1 blockade in urothelial cancer. Generated by immunoSEQ multiplex PCR, the TCRdb table keeps only in-frame clones and is missing some. The data show fewer than 75,000 clones, 90% seen once. The sample in question was PBMCs, obtained around atezolizumab (anti-PD-L1) treatment. The receptors here all came from a man between 65 and 85 years old with urothelial cancer. CDR3s include the opening cysteine and the closing phenylalanine or tryptophan. Each record gives: D gene, clone size, J gene, V gene, CDR3 protein, CDR3 DNA. D genes are given only for firm matches. Rows give clone size only sometimes, using once, few, many, or a class for an expanded clone.

NA,NA,TRBJ2-7,TRBV19,CASSRIGGNEQYF,TGTGCCAGTTCTCGGATCGGGGGTAACGAGCAGTACTTC
NA,NA,TRBJ2-3,TRBV5-4,CASSLGGSLDTQYF,TGTGCCAGCAGCTTGGGCGGGTCCCTAGATACGCAGTATTTT
NA,few,TRBJ2-1,TRBV11-2,CASSLQGSSSYNEQFF,TGTGCCAGCAGCTTACAGGGATCTAGCTCCTACAATGAGCAGTTCTTC
TRBD2,NA,TRBJ2-7,TRBV27,CASSLDESGRFYEQYF,TGTGCCAGCAGTTTGGATGAGAGCGGGAGATTCTACGAGCAGTACTTC
NA,NA,TRBJ2-1,TRBV28,CASSLLTPTGLNEQFF,TGTGCCAGCAGTCTCCTAACCCCGACAGGTCTGAATGAGCAGTTCTTC
TRBD1,NA,TRBJ2-2,TRBV6-1,CASSGTGSTGELFF,TGTGCCAGCAGTGGGACAGGGAGCACCGGGGAGCTGTTTTTT
TRBD2,NA,TRBJ2-4,TRBV19,CASSGGTSGSHQYF,TGTGCCAGTAGTGGAGGGACTAGCGGGAGTCATCAGTACTTC
NA,NA,TRBJ2-7,TRBV27,CASSLSLLGGYEQYF,TGTGCCAGCAGTTTATCTCTCCTAGGGGGCTACGAGCAGTACTTC
TRBD1,NA,TRBJ2-3,TRBV7-2,CASSARTGTTDTQYF,TGTGCCAGCAGCGCGCGGACAGGGACCACAGATACGCAGTATTTT
TRBD1,NA,TRBJ1-2,TRBV5-8,CASRSDRRNGYTF,TGTGCCAGCAGATCGGACAGGCGAAATGGCTACACCTTC
NA,NA,TRBJ2-7,TRBV4-1,CASSQGTMSYEQYF,TGCGCCAGCAGCCAAGGCACAATGTCCTACGAGCAGTACTTC
TRBD1,NA,TRBJ1-1,TRBV28,CASSLPGQGLAFF,TGTGCCAGCAGTTTACCGGGACAGGGATTGGCTTTCTTT
NA,NA,TRBJ2-3,TRBV5-4,CASRRGTSDTQYF,TGTGCCAGCCGACGGGGGACCTCAGATACGCAGTATTTT
NA,NA,TRBJ2-3,TRBV5-1,CASTRGGSTDTQYF,TGCGCCAGCACTCGAGGGGGATCCACAGATACGCAGTATTTT
TRBD1,few,TRBJ2-6,TRBV19,CASSGRTGGPGANVLTF,TGTGCCAGTAGTGGACGGACAGGGGGCCCTGGGGCCAACGTCCTGACTTTC
NA,NA,TRBJ1-2,TRBV18,CASSPLPTGRGYTF,TGTGCCAGCTCACCACTCCCGACAGGTCGGGGCTACACCTTC
TRBD2,NA,TRBJ2-7,TRBV7-6,CASSLGSSGSGEQYF,TGTGCCAGCAGCTTAGGGTCCAGCGGGAGCGGGGAGCAGTACTTC
NA,NA,TRBJ1-2,TRBV7-9,CASSLPGDYGYTF,TGTGCCAGCAGCTTACCAGGGGACTATGGCTACACCTTC
NA,NA,TRBJ2-1,TRBV10-2,CASRQGFRNEQFF,TGCGCCAGCAGGCAGGGGTTCAGAAATGAGCAGTTCTTC
NA,NA,TRBJ2-1,TRBV18,CASSQEVAPYNEQFF,TGTGCCAGCTCACAGGAGGTAGCCCCCTACAATGAGCAGTTCTTC
TRBD2,once,TRBJ2-3,TRBV5-1,CASSLGWSSGTTDTQYF,TGCGCCAGCAGCTTGGGCTGGTCGAGCGGGACTACAGATACGCAGTATTTT
NA,NA,TRBJ1-1,TRBV21-1,CASLQGGRTEAFF,TGTGCCAGCCTTCAGGGAGGGAGGACTGAAGCTTTCTTT
TRBD1,NA,TRBJ2-3,TRBV6-6,CASRSGTGRATDTQYF,TGTGCCAGCAGAAGTGGGACAGGGAGGGCCACAGATACGCAGTATTTT
TRBD2,once,TRBJ2-2,TRBV7-6,CASSLLTSMNTGELFF,TGTGCCAGCAGCTTGCTGACTAGCATGAACACCGGGGAGCTGTTTTTT
TRBD2,NA,TRBJ2-2,TRBV9,CASSLTSGSTGELFF,TGTGCCAGCAGCTTGACTAGCGGGAGTACCGGGGAGCTGTTTTTT
NA,NA,TRBJ2-2,TRBV7-9,CASSPPRGNTGELFF,TGTGCCAGCAGCCCGCCACGGGGAAACACCGGGGAGCTGTTTTTT
NA,NA,TRBJ2-2,TRBV2,CASSAGGPNTGELFF,TGTGCCAGCAGTGCCGGAGGCCCGAACACCGGGGAGCTGTTTTTT
NA,few,TRBJ2-7,TRBV4-1,CASSQGLNGAYEQYF,TGCGCCAGCAGCCAAGGGTTGAACGGAGCCTACGAGCAGTACTTC
TRBD2,NA,TRBJ2-7,TRBV18,CASSPASLAGGHEQYF,TGTGCCAGCTCACCGGCAAGCTTAGCGGGAGGCCACGAGCAGTACTTC
NA,NA,TRBJ2-7,TRBV19,CASSILGRDYEQYF,TGTGCCAGTAGTATTCTTGGCAGGGACTACGAGCAGTACTTC
TRBD1,once,TRBJ2-7,TRBV5-1,CASSFGQGTNEQYF,TGCGCCAGCAGCTTTGGACAGGGGACGAACGAGCAGTACTTC
NA,NA,TRBJ2-6,TRBV28,CASSFSWGGQISGANVLTF,TGTGCCAGCAGTTTTTCGTGGGGCGGACAGATCTCTGGGGCCAACGTCCTGACTTTC
TRBD1,NA,TRBJ1-2,TRBV5-1,CASSSGTGTGYTF,TGCGCCAGCAGCTCCGGGACAGGGACTGGCTACACCTTC
NA,NA,TRBJ1-2,TRBV25-1,CASSDRVNDGYTF,TGTGCCAGCAGTGACAGGGTCAACGATGGCTACACCTTC